This T cell receptor beta chain was profiled in a study of shared clonotypes between healthy human individuals. Study summary: Plates per donor: three CD4 naive, three CD4 memory, two CD8 naive, one CD8 memory.

On this clone: No antigen is known for it. Other DNA sequences in the sample encode the same CDR3.

At deep level, the assay was performed. Sequenced by immunoSEQ multiplex PCR; TCRdb stores in-frame clones only, minus some. The table shows some 2,000,000 clones, with over 85% occurring only once. Study outcomes and limitations: Rarefaction exposed incomplete sorted-subset sequencing despite large depth.

Only CD45RO-negative cells positively selected for CCR7 counted as naive CD8 cells, so terminally differentiated effector memory CD45RA+ cells were excluded. The receptor's source is a man younger than 35 in good health. The specimen sequenced was naive CD8+ T cells sorted from blood.

The CDR3 spells CASSPGGAETQYF. Written as DNA, the CDR3 is TGTGCCAGCAGTCCCGGGGGGGCGGAGACCCAGTACTTC. V gene TRBV6-5 combines with J gene TRBJ2-5, with 8 nucleotides matching TRBD2. Germline V lookup: CDR1 MNHEY, CDR2 SVGAGI. With V trimmed by 5 bases and J by 5 bases, 4 bases remained unmatched. The CDR3 is made up of 13 amino acids.